These T cell receptor beta chains were read from a single sample in a study of OX40 agonist ivuxolimab in advanced cancers. Sequenced by immunoSEQ multiplex PCR; TCRdb stores in-frame clones only, minus some. This sample has approximately 77,000 clones, with about nine tenths found just once. Material: CD4+ or CD8+ T cells sorted from blood, obtained in a trial of the OX40 agonist ivuxolimab. Source of these receptors: an adult with an advanced solid tumor such as melanoma, head and neck, liver or kidney cancer. Each CDR3 is given with its conserved first and last residue. D genes are given only for firm matches. Only part of the rows carry a size: once, few, many, or a class if the clone is expanded.

clone_size d_call j_call v_call cdr3_nt cdr3_aa
- - TRBJ2-2 TRBV2 TGTGCCGGAGAGACAGGGAGGGGCACCGGGGAGCTGTTTTTT CAGETGRGTGELFF
- - TRBJ1-6 TRBV19 TGTGCCAGTAGTATTCAGGGCTCCTATAATTCACCCCTCCACTTT CASSIQGSYNSPLHF
- TRBD2 TRBJ2-7 TRBV9 TGTGCCAGCAGCGCGGGGGGTGGAGAGCAGTACTTC CASSAGGGEQYF
- TRBD2 TRBJ2-7 TRBV13 TGTGCCAGCAGCTCAGGGACTAGCGACTCCTACGAGCAGTACTTC CASSSGTSDSYEQYF
- TRBD1 TRBJ2-1 TRBV19 TGTGCCAGCCGAAGGGGGCTCTACAATGAGCAGTTCTTC CASRRGLYNEQFF
- - TRBJ2-7 TRBV27 TGTGCCAGCAGGATTACTAGGGTCCACGAGCAGTACTTC CASRITRVHEQYF
- - TRBJ1-5 TRBV5-6 TGTGCCAGCAGCTTGGGAGGGGGGGAGCCCCAGCATTTT CASSLGGGEPQHF
- TRBD2 TRBJ2-5 TRBV4-1 TGCGCCAGCAGCCAAGTCGGCGGGGGGGCCGAGGAGACCCAGTACTTC CASSQVGGGAEETQYF
- - TRBJ1-2 TRBV5-4 TGTGCCAGCAGCCTTGGGGGGATAGACAGGATTGGATATGGCTACACCTTC CASSLGGIDRIGYGYTF
- TRBD2 TRBJ2-3 TRBV13 TGTGCCAGCAGCTTCCCTAGCGGGGGGCCACCCATCACAGATACGCAGTATTTT CASSFPSGGPPITDTQYF
once - TRBJ2-5 TRBV5-5 TGTGCCAGCAGCTTAGGGGCCGCGGGGGAGACCCAGTACTTC CASSLGAAGETQYF
- - TRBJ1-1 TRBV11-2 TGTGCCAGCAGCAGAGGACCATTGATGAACACTGAAGCTTTCTTT CASSRGPLMNTEAFF
- TRBD2 TRBJ2-4 TRBV5-1 TGCGCCAGCAGCTTGTATAGCGGGGATTACAAAAACATTCAGTACTTC CASSLYSGDYKNIQYF
- - TRBJ1-5 TRBV7-9 TGTGCCAGCAGCTTAGGAGGGCAGCCCCAGCATTTT CASSLGGQPQHF
- - TRBJ1-5 TRBV6-1 TGTGCCAGCAGTGGAGGGGTAGGTCAGCCCCAGCATTTT CASSGGVGQPQHF
- - TRBJ1-1 TRBV29-1 TGCAGCGTTGACGACAGTCTGAACACTGAAGCTTTCTTT CSVDDSLNTEAFF
- - TRBJ2-1 TRBV19 TGTGCCAGTAGTGTTTCGGCCTACAATGAGCAGTTCTTC CASSVSAYNEQFF
- TRBD2 TRBJ2-3 TRBV10-3 TGTGCCATCAGTGAGTCCTGGACTAGCGGGGGGAGCACAGATACGCAGTATTTT CAISESWTSGGSTDTQYF
few - TRBJ1-5 TRBV10-3 TGTGCCATCAGTGACGGGCCAGACCCCTATTATAGCAATCAGCCCCAGCATTTT CAISDGPDPYYSNQPQHF
- TRBD1 TRBJ2-2 TRBV6-5 TGTGCCAGCAGCGGGACAGGTGCCGGGGAGCTGTTTTTT CASSGTGAGELFF
- TRBD2 TRBJ2-3 TRBV15 TGTGCCGCCTCGCGGACTAGCGGGGGGCCTAGCACAGATACGCAGTATTTT CAASRTSGGPSTDTQYF
- TRBD1 TRBJ1-2 TRBV9 TGTGCCAGCAGCATCCCCGGACAGGGCGTTAACTATGGCTACACCTTC CASSIPGQGVNYGYTF
- - TRBJ2-1 TRBV27 TGTGCCAGCAGTTTTTCTGGCAATGAGCAGTTCTTC CASSFSGNEQFF
- - TRBJ2-3 TRBV9 TGTGCCAGCAGCCAATATAGCGGAGATACGCAGTATTTT CASSQYSGDTQYF
few TRBD1 TRBJ2-3 TRBV4-3 TGCGCCAGCAGCCCGGGTATTGGGACAGGGCACACAGATACGCAGTATTTT CASSPGIGTGHTDTQYF
once TRBD2 TRBJ2-7 TRBV6-1 TGTGCCACCGACTCAGCGGGGTTCCCCTACGAGCAGTACTTC CATDSAGFPYEQYF
- TRBD2 TRBJ2-3 TRBV13 TGTGCCAGCAGCTTAGCAGTAGCGGGGGGAGATACGCAGTATTTT CASSLAVAGGDTQYF
once - TRBJ2-5 TRBV13 TGTGCCAGCAGCGAGGGGTCCGCGAAGACCCAGTACTTC CASSEGSAKTQYF
once - TRBJ2-3 TRBV9 TGTGCCAGCAGCGTCCCGGAGTTCACAGATACGCAGTATTTT CASSVPEFTDTQYF
few - TRBJ2-5 TRBV21-1 TGTGCCAGCAGCAAAGGATGGGACAGGGCCCAAGAGACCCAGTACTTC CASSKGWDRAQETQYF
- - TRBJ1-1 TRBV5-1 TGCGCCAGCAGCTCACAGGGGAACACTGAAGCTTTCTTT CASSSQGNTEAFF
- - TRBJ1-5 TRBV19 TGTGCCAGTCTCATCCTGGACAGAGATAATCAGCCCCAGCATTTT CASLILDRDNQPQHF
- TRBD2 TRBJ2-2 TRBV5-4 TGTGCCAGCAGCCTAAAAGCGGGGGCCCCGACGTTTTCCAGGGAGCTGTTTTTT CASSLKAGAPTFSRELFF
- - TRBJ1-3 TRBV6-5 TGTGCCAGCAGCCTAGGGAGCTCTGGAAACACCATATATTTT CASSLGSSGNTIYF
- - TRBJ2-7 TRBV5-1 TGCGCCAGCAGCCACGGACAGTCCTACGAGCAGTACTTC CASSHGQSYEQYF
- - TRBJ1-4 TRBV7-6 TGTGCCAGCAGCCCCGAAGGGCCAACTAATGAAAAACTGTTTTTT CASSPEGPTNEKLFF
- - TRBJ1-2 TRBV25-1 TGTGCCAGCAGTGAATCTGCGAATGGCTACACCTTC CASSESANGYTF
- - TRBJ2-5 TRBV19 TGTGCCAGTAGTATTGGCGGGCAAGAGACCCAGTACTTC CASSIGGQETQYF
- - TRBJ2-3 TRBV19 TGTGCCAGGCCAGGAGGCACAGATACGCAGTATTTT CARPGGTDTQYF
- - TRBJ2-1 TRBV29-1 TGCAGCGTTGAATGGGCCAGGACGAGCTCCTACAATGAGCAGTTCTTC CSVEWARTSSYNEQFF
- - TRBJ1-5 TRBV27 TGTGCCAGCAGTCAAGGCAGTCAGCCCCAGCATTTT CASSQGSQPQHF
- - TRBJ2-2 TRBV7-9 TGTGCCAGCAGCTCATCCACGCGGGAGCTGTTTTTT CASSSSTRELFF
- TRBD1 TRBJ1-2 TRBV19 TGTGCCAGTAGTGAGACAGGGTTCTTTGGCTACACCTTC CASSETGFFGYTF
few - TRBJ2-1 TRBV15 TGTGCCACCAGTCAGAGTGTATACAATGAGCAGTTCTTC CATSQSVYNEQFF
- - TRBJ1-4 TRBV27 TGTGCCAGCAGCCTACGGGGGGGCGAAAAACTGTTTTTT CASSLRGGEKLFF
- - TRBJ2-7 TRBV10-3 TGTGCCATCAGTGAGTCATGGGGGGACAGCTCCTACGAGCAGTACTTC CAISESWGDSSYEQYF
- - TRBJ2-7 TRBV13 TGTGCCAGCAGCTCCTTCCGCCAGGGCGATGGCTACGAGCAGTACTTC CASSSFRQGDGYEQYF
once - TRBJ2-3 TRBV12-5 TGTGCTAGTGGTTTGGTTCCCCACGCTTTAGGCGGGGCTAGCACAGATACGCAGTATTTT CASGLVPHALGGASTDTQYF
- - TRBJ1-1 TRBV6-5 TGTGCCACCTCGGTCGGACCGGGGGCGACTGAAGCTTTCTTT CATSVGPGATEAFF